These 18 T cell receptor beta chains share one sample of origin, sequenced in a study of OX40 agonist ivuxolimab in advanced cancers. Sequenced by immunoSEQ multiplex PCR; TCRdb stores in-frame clones only, minus some. The data contain tens of thousands of clones, about 91% of them singletons. The specimen comprised CD4+ or CD8+ T cells sorted from blood, sampled in a trial of the OX40 agonist ivuxolimab. These receptors all come from an adult with an advanced solid tumor such as melanoma, head and neck, liver or kidney cancer.

The rearrangement joins TRBV14 to TRBJ2-2; D gene ambiguous. The V and J ends lost 5 bases and 8 bases respectively, with 12 bases between them. The CDR3 loop spans 13 amino acids. The germline CDR1 and CDR2 sequences are SGHDN and FVKESK. The CDR3 sequence is CASSTDTGGELFF. CDR3 nucleotides: TGTGCCAGCAGCACAGACACGGGTGGGGAGCTGTTTTTT.

This chain joins TRBV2 and TRBJ2-5; maybe TRBD2 (6 bases). The CDR3 loop spans 14 amino acids. Germline CDR1 SNHLY, CDR2 FYNNEI. Trimming took off 10 bases at V and 1 base at J, with 16 bases between the two ends. The CDR3 region has the DNA TGTGCCACTCGCGGGGAGGCGGTCCAAGAGACCCAGTACTTC. As protein: CATRGEAVQETQYF.

The J gene is TRBJ2-1, the V gene TRBV7-8; D uncertain. The CDR3 is 12 amino acids. Trimming stripped 2 bases from V and 4 bases from J, with 3 bases between. The germline gives CDR1 SGHVS, CDR2 FQNEAQ. The DNA for the CDR3 is TGTGCCAGCAGCTTACGGTACAATGAGCAGTTCTTC. Its translation is CASSLRYNEQFF.

The rearrangement joins TRBV29-1 to TRBJ2-1, with D perhaps matching TRBD1 (5 bases). CDR1 is SQVTM, CDR2 ANQGSEA, per germline. The CDR3 is 15 residues long. The V and J ends lost 1 base and 5 bases respectively, with 15 bases between them. The CDR3 protein is CSVEGTIGSHNEQFF. CDR3 DNA sequence: TGCAGCGTTGAAGGGACAATCGGGTCACACAATGAGCAGTTCTTC.

V gene TRBV29-1 combines with J gene TRBJ2-1, with a possible D match to TRBD2 (5 bases). The CDR3 totals 14 residues. Germline loops: CDR1 SQVTM, CDR2 ANQGSEA. Trimming stripped 4 bases from V and 2 bases from J, with 12 bases between. The CDR3 region is CSVGVGSPYNEQFF. The CDR3, as DNA: TGCAGCGTTGGAGTGGGGAGCCCCTACAATGAGCAGTTCTTC.

This clone was recorded only once. The rearrangement uses TRBV5-6 and TRBJ1-1; D is unresolved. Germline CDR1 and CDR2: SGHDT and YYEEEE. V was clipped by 1 base and J by 3 bases, with 4 bases between them. The CDR3 is 12 residues long. The CDR3 DNA follows: TGTGCCAGCAGCTTGAAGTACACTGAAGCTTTCTTT. This gives the protein CASSLKYTEAFF.

This clone was observed once. This chain joins TRBV5-1 and TRBJ2-7, with 11 bases that match TRBD2. Germline V lookup: CDR1 SGHRS, CDR2 YFSETQ. The CDR3 has 16 amino acids. Germline trimming cut 3 bases from V and 5 bases from J; bases unmatched to any gene: 10. As DNA, the CDR3 is TGCGCCAGCAGCTCTACTGGACTAGCGGGCAGACACGAGCAGTACTTC. As protein: CASSSTGLAGRHEQYF.

The chain couples TRBV28 to TRBJ2-1; tentatively, D is TRBD2 (5 bases). CDR3 size: 16 residues. Germline V lookup: CDR1 MDHEN, CDR2 SYDVKM. V lost 5 bases and J 1 base, leaving 15 bases between the germline ends. In nucleotides, the CDR3 is TGTGCCAGCAGTGCCGATCTAGCCGAGTCCTACAATGAGCAGTTCTTC. It specifies CASSADLAESYNEQFF. Drawing the rest from reference TRBV28 and TRBJ2-1, the complete variable domain is DVKVTQSSRYLVKRTGEKVFLECVQDMDHENMFWYRQDPGLGLRLIYFSYDVKMKEKGDIPEGYSVSREKKERFSLILESASTNQTSMYLCASSADLAESYNEQFFGPGTRLTVL.

The J gene is TRBJ2-1, the V gene TRBV7-9; D not resolved. The CDR3 has 13 residues. In germline, CDR1 is SEHNR, CDR2 FQNEAQ (reference sequence). Trimming took off 7 bases at V and 1 base at J, with 8 bases between the two ends. CDR3 sequence (DNA): TGTGCCAGCATGAACCCATCCTACAATGAGCAGTTCTTC. Protein: CASMNPSYNEQFF.

This clone was seen only a few times. The V call is TRBV7-9, the J call TRBJ2-4; D is undetermined. CDR1 is SEHNR, CDR2 FQNEAQ, per germline (reference sequence). The germline V and J ends were trimmed by 5 bases and 1 base, with 9 bases remaining between them. The CDR3 extends over 14 amino acids. The CDR3 region is CASSGTLAKNIQYF. The DNA for the CDR3 is TGTGCCAGCAGCGGAACATTGGCCAAAAACATTCAGTACTTC.

The V call is TRBV21-1, the J call TRBJ2-7; the D segment call TRBD1 is taken from the table without a DNA check. TRBV21-1 is an annotated pseudogene. This CDR3 spans 18 amino acids. The CDR3 is CASSKDSVGRTGFYEQYF. Here the CDR3 DNA reads TGTGCCAGCAGCAAAGATTCGGTTGGTAGGACAGGCTTTTACGAGCAGTACTTC.

This chain uses TRBV27 with TRBJ2-7, with 8 bases aligning to TRBD2. V lost 4 bases, J lost 2 bases, and 13 bases stayed unmatched. Germline loops: CDR1 MNHEY, CDR2 SMNVEV (reference sequence). The CDR3 extends over 17 amino acids. CDR3 DNA: TGTGCCAGCAGTTCCACTTCTATTAGCGGGGTGACCTACGAGCAGTACTTC. This translates into CASSSTSISGVTYEQYF.

The chain joins TRBV2 to TRBJ2-7; 8 bases are shared with TRBD2. CDR3 length equals 11 residues. Trimming at V came to 8 bases and at J to 7 bases, leaving 4 bases not matched to a gene. The V gene's germline CDR1 is SNHLY and CDR2 FYNNEI. The CDR3: CASRREGEQYF. In DNA, the CDR3 is TGTGCCAGCCGCCGGGAGGGGGAGCAGTACTTC.

This clone was detected once. The chain combines TRBV2 with TRBJ2-7; D gene uncertain. The CDR3 has 11 residues. The germline V gene has CDR1 SNHLY and CDR2 FYNNEI. V was pared by 6 bases and J by 4 bases, with 7 bases between. In DNA form, the CDR3 reads TGTGCCAGCAGAGGAGAATACGAGCAGTACTTC. Translation gives CASRGEYEQYF. The whole variable domain, remainder taken from reference TRBV2 and TRBJ2-7, is EPEVTQTPSHQVTQMGQEVILRCVPISNHLYFYWYRQILGQKVEFLVSFYNNEISEKSEIFDDQFSVERPDGSNFTLKIRSTKLEDSAMYFCASRGEYEQYFGPGTRLTVT.

The chain employs TRBV14 and TRBJ2-7; D is uncertain. V lost 2 bases, J lost 6 bases, and 11 bases lay in between. Germline values: CDR1 SGHDN, CDR2 FVKESK. CDR3 size: 13 residues. This CDR3 is CASSQPPGPEQYF. CDR3 nucleotides: TGTGCCAGCAGCCAACCCCCGGGCCCCGAGCAGTACTTC.

This chain connects TRBV6-5 to TRBJ2-7, with 10 nucleotides matching TRBD1. This CDR3 region has 14 residues. Germline-derived CDR1 and CDR2 are MNHEY and SVGAGI. J lost 3 bases, V lost 6 bases, and 5 bases had no gene match. CDR3 DNA sequence: TGTGCCAGCAGATCGACAGGGGGCAACTACGAGCAGTACTTC. Protein: CASRSTGGNYEQYF.

V gene TRBV5-4 combines with J gene TRBJ2-3; 12 bases are a match to TRBD1. CDR1 is SGHNT and CDR2 is YYREEE in the germline V gene (reference sequence). This CDR3 region has 17 residues. Trimming at V came to 4 bases and at J to 3 bases, leaving 9 bases not matched to a gene. In DNA form, the CDR3 reads TGTGCCAGCAGCGCCCCCGGGACAGGGGGCTTAACAGATACGCAGTATTTT. Translating it yields CASSAPGTGGLTDTQYF.

V gene TRBV7-6 combines with J gene TRBJ2-3; 10 nucleotides align to TRBD2. The V segment lost 5 bases and the J segment 1 base; nucleotides outside the gene matches: 6. Germline CDR1 and CDR2: SGHVS and FNYEAQ. CDR3 length: 16 residues. The CDR3 region is CASSPRTSGGTDTQYF. In DNA form, the CDR3 reads TGTGCCAGCAGCCCCAGGACTAGCGGTGGCACAGATACGCAGTATTTT.